The text below deals with one T cell receptor beta chain. Antigen: not known. The CDR3 covers 13 residues. V was trimmed by 6 bases and J by 4 bases, leaving 11 bases between them. Looked up from germline, CDR1 is MDHEN and CDR2 is SYDVKM. These data come from a study of T cells in localized non-small cell lung cancer. General study points: Appearing in adjacent lung were a median approximately 60 of the top 100 tumor clones. A single tumor region was sequenced, leaving heterogeneity possible. Adjacent uninvolved lung tissue had the highest T cell clonality, exceeding tumor.

Repertoires were generated with immunoSEQ multiplex PCR, while TCRdb's copy carries only in-frame clones and drops some. The repertoire has roughly 3,500 clones, about 29% of them found once; the top ten carry around 17%. The V gene is TRBV28, the J gene TRBJ2-3, with D perhaps TRBD1 (6 bases). The receptor's source is a man aged 35 to 70 with stage III lung adenocarcinoma. The sample consisted of lung tumor tissue, taken before any cancer treatment. The CDR3 here is CASRKQGPDTQYF. The CDR3 region has the DNA TGTGCCAGCAGGAAACAGGGTCCAGATACGCAGTATTTT.